Sequencing of this TCR beta chain was carried out in a study of T-cell memory formation after mild COVID-19. On the study more broadly: TCR clusters showed largely donor specificity. Whole-study results and caveats: Those CD4+ clones that contracted were mainly in CM and EM (CD8+ ones in EMRA). Cross-reactive memory apparently joined, as some responding clones appeared in pre-infection memory.

5'RACE with constant-segment primers built TCRalpha and TCRbeta cDNA libraries with UMIs. One entry per CDR3 protein, called by TCRdb with MiXCR from the 5' RACE reads. The table shows approximately 89,000 distinct CDR3 sequences, with 9.5% to 15% occurring only once. The CDR3 spans 15 residues. CDR1 and CDR2 from the germline V gene are SGHNT and YYREEE (reference sequence). This clonotype was counted a few times. No antigen is known for it. The junction does not match germline at one end; this may be a read error. The V gene is TRBV5-4, the J gene TRBJ2-5, with D perhaps being TRBD1 or TRBD2 (5 bases each). The sample comprised PBMCs or a T cell subset sorted from them (not recorded which). The source is a man younger than 30 who had mild COVID-19 (a few samples of this study predate the infection). Cell type and time point are not known. The CDR3 DNA reads TGTGCCAGCAGCTGGAACCGGGACCCCCAACAGACCCAGTACTTC. Protein: CASSWNRDPQQTQYF.